This T cell receptor beta chain was recorded in a study of cytomegalovirus exposure and HLA in healthy donors. The CDR3 extends over 12 amino acids. Sequenced by immunoSEQ multiplex PCR; TCRdb stores in-frame clones only, minus some. In the table there are approximately 82,000 clones, 95% of which are singletons. This chain joins TRBV21-1 and TRBJ2-2; TRBD2 is taken as the D call from the table, unchecked against the DNA. TRBV21-1 has pseudogene status. Sequences were obtained from PBMCs. This TCR came from a woman younger than 35 in good health and CMV-seronegative. This CDR3 reads CASSKRGKELFF. The CDR3 DNA reads as TGTGCCAGCAGCAAAAGAGGGAAGGAGCTGTTTTTT.